The text below deals with one T cell receptor beta chain. As yet, its antigen is unknown. In the PCR, 60 Vbeta and 13 Jbeta primers were used. Method: immunoSEQ multiplex PCR; TCRdb's copy keeps in-frame clones and lacks some. The sample carries around 85,000 clones, under 80% recorded once. The CDR3 length is 14 residues. Germline V CDR1 and CDR2: SGHTA, FQGTGA. Trimming stripped 0 bases from V and 6 bases from J, with 11 bases between. The entry originates in a study of cytomegalovirus exposure and HLA in healthy donors. Overall study: A previous analysis identified 90 million to 140 million unique TCR beta sequences derived from 180 million or so T cells. Study findings and constraints: Presence/absence analysis assumed near-uniform sequencing depth across donors.

This TCR was recovered from a man aged 60 to 69 in good health and CMV-seronegative. What was sequenced was PBMCs. The chain carries TRBV7-3 and TRBJ1-1; no clear D gene. The CDR3 coding sequence is TGTGCCAGCAGCTTAACGGGAGTGGTCGCTGAAGCTTTCTTT. This translates into CASSLTGVVAEAFF.